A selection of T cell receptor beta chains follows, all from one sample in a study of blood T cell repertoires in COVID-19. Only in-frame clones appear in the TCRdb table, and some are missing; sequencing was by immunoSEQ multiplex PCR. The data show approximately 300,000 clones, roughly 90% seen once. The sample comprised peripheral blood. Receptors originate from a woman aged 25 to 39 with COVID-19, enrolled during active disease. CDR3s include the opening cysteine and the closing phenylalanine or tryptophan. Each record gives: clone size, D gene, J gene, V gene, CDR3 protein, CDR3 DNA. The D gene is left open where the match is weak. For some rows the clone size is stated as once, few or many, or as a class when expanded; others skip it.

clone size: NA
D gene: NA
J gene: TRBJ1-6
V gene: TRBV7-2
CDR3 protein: CASGHLNNSPLHF
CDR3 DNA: TGTGCCAGCGGGCACCTTAATAATTCACCCCTCCACTTT

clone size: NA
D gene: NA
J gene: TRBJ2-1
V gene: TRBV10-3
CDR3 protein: CAIRGGSYNEQFF
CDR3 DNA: TGTGCCATCAGGGGAGGCTCCTACAATGAGCAGTTCTTC

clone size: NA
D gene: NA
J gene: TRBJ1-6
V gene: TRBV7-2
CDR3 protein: CASRAGVVSGSPLHF
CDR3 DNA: TGTGCCAGCCGGGCGGGGGTAGTCTCCGGTTCACCCCTCCACTTT

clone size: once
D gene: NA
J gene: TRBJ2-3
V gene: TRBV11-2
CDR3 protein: CASSRTGPDTQYF
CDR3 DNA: TGTGCCAGCAGCCGTACAGGGCCAGATACGCAGTATTTT

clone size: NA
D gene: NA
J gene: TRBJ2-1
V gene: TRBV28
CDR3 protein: CASSPDSRSYNEQFF
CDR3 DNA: TGTGCCAGCAGTCCCGACAGCCGCTCCTACAATGAGCAGTTCTTC

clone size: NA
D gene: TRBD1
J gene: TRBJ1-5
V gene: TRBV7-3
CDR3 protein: CASSLLGDRAANSNQPQHF
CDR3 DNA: TGTGCCAGCAGCTTACTCGGAGACAGGGCCGCAAACAGCAATCAGCCCCAGCATTTT

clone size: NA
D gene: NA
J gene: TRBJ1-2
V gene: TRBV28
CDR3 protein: CASRRGGNYGYTF
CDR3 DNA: TGTGCCAGCAGAAGGGGCGGTAACTATGGCTACACCTTC

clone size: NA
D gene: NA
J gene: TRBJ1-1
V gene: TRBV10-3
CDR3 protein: CAISDGDISRTEAFF
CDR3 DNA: TGTGCCATCAGTGATGGGGACATCTCCAGAACTGAAGCTTTCTTT

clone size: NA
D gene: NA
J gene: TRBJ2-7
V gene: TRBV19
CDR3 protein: CASSIREGAYEQYF
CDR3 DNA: TGTGCCAGTAGTATTCGCGAGGGGGCCTACGAGCAGTACTTC

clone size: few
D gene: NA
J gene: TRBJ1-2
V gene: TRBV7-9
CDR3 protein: CASSLGGQPALYGYTF
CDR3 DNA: TGTGCCAGCAGCTTAGGAGGTCAGCCGGCTCTTTATGGCTACACCTTC

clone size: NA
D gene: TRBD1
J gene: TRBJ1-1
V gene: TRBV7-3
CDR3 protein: CASSFMLPGGLTNTEAFF
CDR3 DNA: TGTGCCAGCAGCTTTATGCTCCCAGGGGGCCTGACGAACACTGAAGCTTTCTTT

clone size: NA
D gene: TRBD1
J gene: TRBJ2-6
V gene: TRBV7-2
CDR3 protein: CASSFPGTGSGANVLTF
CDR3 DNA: TGTGCCAGCAGCTTCCCCGGGACAGGCTCTGGGGCCAACGTCCTGACTTTC

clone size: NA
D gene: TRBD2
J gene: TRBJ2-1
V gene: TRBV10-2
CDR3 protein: CASTAGGSYNEQFF
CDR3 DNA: TGCGCCAGCACAGCGGGAGGGTCTTACAATGAGCAGTTCTTC

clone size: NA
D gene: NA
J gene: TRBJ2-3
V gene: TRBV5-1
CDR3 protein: CASSSGLWQGKDTQYF
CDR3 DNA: TGCGCCAGCAGCTCCGGTTTGTGGCAGGGGAAAGATACGCAGTATTTT

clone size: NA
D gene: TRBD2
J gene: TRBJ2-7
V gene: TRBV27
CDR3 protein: CASSFQAGLADYYEQYF
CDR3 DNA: TGTGCCAGCAGTTTCCAGGCGGGACTAGCGGATTATTACGAGCAGTACTTC

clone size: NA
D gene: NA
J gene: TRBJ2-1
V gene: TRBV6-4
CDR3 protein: CASSDSGESNEQFF
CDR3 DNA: TGTGCCAGCAGTGACTCGGGAGAATCCAATGAGCAGTTCTTC